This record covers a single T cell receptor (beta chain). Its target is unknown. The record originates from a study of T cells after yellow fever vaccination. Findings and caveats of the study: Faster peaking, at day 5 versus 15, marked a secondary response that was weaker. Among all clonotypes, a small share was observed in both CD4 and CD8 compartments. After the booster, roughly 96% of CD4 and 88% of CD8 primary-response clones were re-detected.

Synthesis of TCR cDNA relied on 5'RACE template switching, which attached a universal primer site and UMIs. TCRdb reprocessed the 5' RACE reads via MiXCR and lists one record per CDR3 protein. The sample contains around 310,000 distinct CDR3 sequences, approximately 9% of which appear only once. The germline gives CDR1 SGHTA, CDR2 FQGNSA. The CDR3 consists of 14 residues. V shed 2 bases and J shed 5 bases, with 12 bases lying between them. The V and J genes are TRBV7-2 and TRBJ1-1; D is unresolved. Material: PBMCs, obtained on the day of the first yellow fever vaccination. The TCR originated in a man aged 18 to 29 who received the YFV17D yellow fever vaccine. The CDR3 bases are TGTGCCAGCAGCTTACGGGAAGGAGGGACTGAAGCTTTCTTT. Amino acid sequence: CASSLREGGTEAFF.